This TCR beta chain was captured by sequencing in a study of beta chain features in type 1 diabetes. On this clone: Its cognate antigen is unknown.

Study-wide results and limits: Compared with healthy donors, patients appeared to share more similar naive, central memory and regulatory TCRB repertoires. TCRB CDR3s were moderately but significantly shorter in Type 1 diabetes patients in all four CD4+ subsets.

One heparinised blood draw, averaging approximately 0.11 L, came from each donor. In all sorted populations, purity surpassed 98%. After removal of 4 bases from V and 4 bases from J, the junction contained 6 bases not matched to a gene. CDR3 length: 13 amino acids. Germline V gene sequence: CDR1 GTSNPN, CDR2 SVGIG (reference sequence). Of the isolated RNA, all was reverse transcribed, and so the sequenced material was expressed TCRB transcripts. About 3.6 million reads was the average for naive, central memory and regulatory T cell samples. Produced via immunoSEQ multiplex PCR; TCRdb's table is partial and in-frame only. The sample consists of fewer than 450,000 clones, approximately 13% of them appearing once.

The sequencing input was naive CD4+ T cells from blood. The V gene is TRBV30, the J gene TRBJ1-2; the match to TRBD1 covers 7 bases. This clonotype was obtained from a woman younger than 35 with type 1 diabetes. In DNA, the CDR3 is TGTGCCTGGACGGGGGACAGATCCTATGGCTACACCTTC. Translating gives CAWTGDRSYGYTF.